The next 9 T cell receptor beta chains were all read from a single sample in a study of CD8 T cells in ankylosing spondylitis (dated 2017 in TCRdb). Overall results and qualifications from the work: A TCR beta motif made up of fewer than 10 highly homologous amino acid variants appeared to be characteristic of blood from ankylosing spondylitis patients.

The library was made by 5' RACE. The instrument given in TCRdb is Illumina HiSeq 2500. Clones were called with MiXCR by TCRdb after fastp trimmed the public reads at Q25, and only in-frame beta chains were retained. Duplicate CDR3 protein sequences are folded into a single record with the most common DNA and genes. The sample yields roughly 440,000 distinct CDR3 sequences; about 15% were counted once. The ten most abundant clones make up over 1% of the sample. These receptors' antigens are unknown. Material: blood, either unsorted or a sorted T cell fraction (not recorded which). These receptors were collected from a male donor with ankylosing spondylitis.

CDR3 nucleotides: TGCAGTGCTACCGGGACTAGCGTCTTGAGCTCCTACGAGCAGTACTTC. Amino acids: CSATGTSVLSSYEQYF. The chain carries TRBV20-1 and TRBJ2-7; 10 positions match TRBD2. Trimming at V came to 4 bases and at J to 0 bases, leaving 9 bases not matched to a gene. Germline loops: CDR1 DFQATT, CDR2 SNEGSKA (reference sequence). The CDR3 has 16 residues.

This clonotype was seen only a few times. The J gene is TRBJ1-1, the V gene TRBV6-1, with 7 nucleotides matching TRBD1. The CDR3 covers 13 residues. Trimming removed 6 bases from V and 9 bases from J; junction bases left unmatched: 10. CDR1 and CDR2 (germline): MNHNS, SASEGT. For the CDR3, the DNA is TGTGCCAGCAGGGCAGAACAGGGGCGGAAAGCTTTCTTT. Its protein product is CASRAEQGRKAFF.

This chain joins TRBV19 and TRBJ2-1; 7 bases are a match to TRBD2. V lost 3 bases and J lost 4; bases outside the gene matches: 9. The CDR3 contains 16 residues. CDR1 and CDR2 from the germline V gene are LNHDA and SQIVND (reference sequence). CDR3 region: CASSISLAAPYNEQFF. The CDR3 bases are TGTGCCAGTAGTATTTCCCTAGCGGCACCTTACAATGAGCAGTTCTTC. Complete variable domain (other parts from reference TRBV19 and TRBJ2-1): DGGITQSPKYLFRKEGQNVTLSCEQNLNHDAMYWYRQDPGQGLRLIYYSQIVNDFQKGDIAEGYSVSREKKESFPLTVTSAQKNPTAFYLCASSISLAAPYNEQFFGPGTRLTVL.

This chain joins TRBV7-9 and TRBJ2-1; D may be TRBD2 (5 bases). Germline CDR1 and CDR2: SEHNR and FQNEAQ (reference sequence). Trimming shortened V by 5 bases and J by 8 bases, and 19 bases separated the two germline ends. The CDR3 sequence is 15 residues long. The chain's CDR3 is CASSPYGVSVYEQFF. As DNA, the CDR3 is TGTGCCAGCAGCCCCTACGGCGTTAGCGTCTATGAGCAGTTCTTC.

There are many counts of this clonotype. The CDR3 sequence is CASSLSGLAGVVEQFF. The CDR3 DNA reads TGCGCCAGCAGCTTGTCTGGACTAGCGGGAGTGGTTGAGCAGTTCTTC. The chain combines TRBV5-1 with TRBJ2-1; 13 bases agree with TRBD2. The CDR3 extends over 16 amino acids. Germline-derived CDR1 and CDR2 are SGHRS and YFSETQ. V lost 1 base to trimming and J lost 9 bases; unmatched junction nucleotides: 7.

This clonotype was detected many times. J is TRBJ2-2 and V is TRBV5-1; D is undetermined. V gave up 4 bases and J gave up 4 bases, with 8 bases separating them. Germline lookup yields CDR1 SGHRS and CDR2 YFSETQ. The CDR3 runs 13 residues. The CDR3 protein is CASSSTVTGELFF. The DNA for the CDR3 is TGCGCCAGCAGCAGCACAGTCACCGGGGAGCTGTTTTTT.

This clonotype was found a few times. The CDR3 coding sequence is TGTGCCAGCAGTTGGCAGAACACAGATACGCAGTATTTT. Amino acid sequence: CASSWQNTDTQYF. This chain links TRBV6-5 with TRBJ2-3; D uncertain. The ends were cut back, 4 bases at V and 2 bases at J, with 7 bases in the middle. Germline V lookup: CDR1 MNHEY, CDR2 SVGAGI. This CDR3 region has 13 residues.

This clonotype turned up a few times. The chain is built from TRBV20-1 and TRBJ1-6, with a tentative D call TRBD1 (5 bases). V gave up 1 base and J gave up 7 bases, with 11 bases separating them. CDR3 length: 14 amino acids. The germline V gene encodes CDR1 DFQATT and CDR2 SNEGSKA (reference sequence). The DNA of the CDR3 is TGCAGTGCTAGAGCGGCAGGGAAAAATTCACCCCTCCACTTT. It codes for CSARAAGKNSPLHF.

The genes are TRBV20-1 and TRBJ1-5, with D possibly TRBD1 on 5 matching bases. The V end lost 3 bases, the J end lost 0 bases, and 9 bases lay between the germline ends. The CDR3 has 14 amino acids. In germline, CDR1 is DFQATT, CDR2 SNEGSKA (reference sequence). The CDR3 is CSARGTFSNQPQHF. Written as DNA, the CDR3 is TGCAGTGCTAGGGGGACGTTTAGCAATCAGCCCCAGCATTTT.